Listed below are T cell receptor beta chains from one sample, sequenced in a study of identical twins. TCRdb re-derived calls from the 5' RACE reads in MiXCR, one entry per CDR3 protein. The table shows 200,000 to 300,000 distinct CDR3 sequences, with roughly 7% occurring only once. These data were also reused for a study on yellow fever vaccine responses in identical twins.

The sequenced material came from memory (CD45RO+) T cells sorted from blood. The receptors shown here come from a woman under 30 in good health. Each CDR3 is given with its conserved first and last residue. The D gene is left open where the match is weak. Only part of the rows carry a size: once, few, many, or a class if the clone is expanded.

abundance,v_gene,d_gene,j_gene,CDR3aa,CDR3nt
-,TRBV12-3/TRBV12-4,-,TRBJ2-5,CASRGARETQYF,TGTGCCAGCAGAGGGGCCAGGGAGACCCAGTACTTC
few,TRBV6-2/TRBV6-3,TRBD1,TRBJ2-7,CASTLRSRRDSTYEQYF,TGTGCCAGCACTCTACGGAGTCGTCGGGACAGCACCTACGAGCAGTACTTC
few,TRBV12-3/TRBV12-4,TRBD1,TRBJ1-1,CASSRQGRTEAFF,TGTGCCAGCAGTAGACAGGGGCGCACTGAAGCTTTCTTT
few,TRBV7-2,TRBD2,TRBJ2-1,CASSSSGGPSNEQFF,TGTGCCAGCAGCTCATCGGGAGGGCCGTCCAATGAGCAGTTCTTC
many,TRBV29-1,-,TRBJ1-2,CSVGSVHYGYTF,TGCAGCGTTGGGAGCGTTCACTATGGCTACACCTTC
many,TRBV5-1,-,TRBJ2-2,CASSLDDRPIGELFF,TGCGCCAGCAGCTTGGATGACAGGCCGATCGGGGAGCTGTTTTTT
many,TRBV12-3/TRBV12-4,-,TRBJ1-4,CASTSSWLGSLFF,TGTGCCAGCACCTCATCTTGGCTTGGGTCCCTGTTTTTT
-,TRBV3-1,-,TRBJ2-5,CASSQILGETQYF,TGTGCCAGCAGCCAAATTCTGGGGGAGACCCAGTACTTC
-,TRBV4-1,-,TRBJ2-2,CASSQGGGQNVAGELFF,TGCGCCAGCAGCCAAGGAGGGGGGCAGAATGTCGCCGGGGAGCTGTTTTTT
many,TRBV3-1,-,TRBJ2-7,CASSQGGGRYEQYF,TGTGCCAGCAGCCAAGGCGGAGGACGCTACGAGCAGTACTTC
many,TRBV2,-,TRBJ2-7,CASIRSGSYEQYF,TGTGCCAGCATTCGCAGCGGCTCCTACGAGCAGTACTTC
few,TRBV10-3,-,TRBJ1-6,CASQGRDNSPLHF,TGTGCCAGTCAGGGTCGCGATAATTCACCCCTCCACTTT
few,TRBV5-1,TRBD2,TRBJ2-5,CASSPGTSTETQYF,TGCGCCAGCAGCCCCGGGACTAGCACCGAGACCCAGTACTTC